This T cell receptor beta chain was recorded in a study of blood T cells in healthy people across ages. Broader study findings: In long-lived donors, naive CD4+ cell counts and diversity exceeded those of aged donors. Changes seen in expanded clonotypes were possibly confounded by donor CMV status left unknown. The lack of PBMC sorting stopped any conclusive naive versus antigen-experienced comparison.

Alongside a J-beta primer mix, a sample-barcoded 5' primer served in a second PCR lasting roughly 7 to 11 cycles. A template-switch adaptor containing 12 random nucleotides labeled each cDNA molecule. TCRdb re-derived calls from the 5' RACE reads in MiXCR, one entry per CDR3 protein. This sample has approximately 1.5 million distinct CDR3 sequences, with about 35% found just once. In the case of this clonotype: What it recognizes is unknown.

The sequence was obtained from a woman in her 30s in good health. The sample was blood.

CDR3 nucleotide sequence: TGTGCCAGCACCCAGGGAGGGAGAACCGGGGAGCTGTTTTTT. Amino acid sequence: CASTQGGRTGELFF. This chain connects TRBV3-1 to TRBJ2-2, with TRBD2 identical over 7 bases. CDR3 length: 14 amino acids. V dropped 7 bases and J dropped 5; count of bases not matched to a gene: 7. Per the germline V gene, CDR1 is LGHDT and CDR2 is YNNKEL (reference sequence). Together with reference TRBV3-1 and TRBJ2-2, the CDR3 gives the full variable domain: DTAVSQTPKYLVTQMGNDKSIKCEQNLGHDTMYWYKQDSKKFLKIMFSYNNKELIINETVPNRFSPKSPDKAHLNLHINSLELGDSAVYFCASTQGGRTGELFFGEGSRLTVL.